Detailed here is one TCR beta chain. The antigen is undetermined. CDR3 length equals 16 residues. Germline V gene sequence: CDR1 MNHEY, CDR2 SMNVEV (reference sequence). Trimming cost V 5 bases and J 7 bases; bases outside gene matches: 7. These data originate in a study of OX40 agonist ivuxolimab in advanced cancers. Study-level background: Ivuxolimab was delivered to patients intravenously every 2 weeks at doses spanning 0.01 to 10 mg/kg. Checkpoint inhibitors had been given previously to about 40% of patients. Findings and caveats of the study: Averaging showed that CD8+ T cells had more expanded clones than CD4+ did. In a subset of nonresponders, normalized T-cell clonal expansion was also low.

Profiling relied on immunoSEQ multiplex PCR, and the TCRdb table lists in-frame clones only, not all of them. In the table there are some 67,000 clones, about 88% of which are singletons. The sequencing here drew on CD4+ or CD8+ T cells sorted from blood, taken in a trial of the OX40 agonist ivuxolimab. The receptor was derived from an adult with an advanced solid tumor such as melanoma, head and neck, liver or kidney cancer. This rearrangement joins TRBV27 to TRBJ1-6; 11 nucleotides agree with TRBD1. The CDR3 region has the DNA TGTGCCAGCAGTCGTCGGACAGGGGGCGAGAATTCACCCCTCCACTTT. This codes for CASSRRTGGENSPLHF.